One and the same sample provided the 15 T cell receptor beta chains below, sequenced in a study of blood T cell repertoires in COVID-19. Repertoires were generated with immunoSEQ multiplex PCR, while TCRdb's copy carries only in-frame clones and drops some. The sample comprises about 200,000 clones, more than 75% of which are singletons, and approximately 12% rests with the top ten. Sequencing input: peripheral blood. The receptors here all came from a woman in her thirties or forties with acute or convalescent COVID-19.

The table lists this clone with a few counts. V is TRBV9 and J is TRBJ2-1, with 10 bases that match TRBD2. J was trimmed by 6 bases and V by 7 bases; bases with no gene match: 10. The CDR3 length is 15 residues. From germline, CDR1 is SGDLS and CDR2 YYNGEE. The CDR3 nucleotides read TGTGCCAGCGGCCCGGGAAGCGGGAGGGCCAATGAGCAGTTCTTC. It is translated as CASGPGSGRANEQFF. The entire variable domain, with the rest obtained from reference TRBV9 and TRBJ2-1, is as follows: DSGVTQTPKHLITATGQRVTLRCSPRSGDLSVYWYQQSLDQGLQFLIQYYNGEERAKGNILERFSAQQFPDLHSELNLSSLELGDSALYFCASGPGSGRANEQFFGPGTRLTVL.

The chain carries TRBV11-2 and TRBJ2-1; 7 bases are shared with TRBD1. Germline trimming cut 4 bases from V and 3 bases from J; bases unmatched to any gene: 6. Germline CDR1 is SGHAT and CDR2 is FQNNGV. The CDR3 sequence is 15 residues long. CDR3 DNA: TGTGCCAGCAGCTCAAGGACAGGCAACTACAATGAGCAGTTCTTC. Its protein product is CASSSRTGNYNEQFF.

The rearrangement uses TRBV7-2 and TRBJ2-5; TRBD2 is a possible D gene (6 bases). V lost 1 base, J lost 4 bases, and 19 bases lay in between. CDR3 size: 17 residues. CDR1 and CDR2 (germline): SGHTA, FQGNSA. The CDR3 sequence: CASSLDLWGGFGETQYF. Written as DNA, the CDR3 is TGTGCCAGCAGCTTAGACCTATGGGGAGGCTTTGGAGAGACCCAGTACTTC.

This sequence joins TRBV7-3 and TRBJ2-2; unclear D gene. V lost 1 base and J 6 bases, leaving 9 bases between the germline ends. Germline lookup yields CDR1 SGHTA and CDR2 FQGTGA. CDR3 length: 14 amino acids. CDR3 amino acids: CASSLRGSAGELFF. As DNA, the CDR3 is TGTGCCAGCAGCTTAAGAGGAAGTGCCGGGGAGCTGTTTTTT.

As DNA, the CDR3 is TGTGCCAGTAGTAAGGACGGGGGGGCGCGATATGGCTACACCTTC. It yields the protein CASSKDGGARYGYTF. The chain employs TRBV19 and TRBJ1-2; possibly TRBD1 for D (6 bases). Trimming took 4 bases from V and 5 from J, leaving 17 bases between them. The CDR3 is made up of 15 amino acids. Germline CDR1 LNHDA, CDR2 SQIVND (reference sequence).

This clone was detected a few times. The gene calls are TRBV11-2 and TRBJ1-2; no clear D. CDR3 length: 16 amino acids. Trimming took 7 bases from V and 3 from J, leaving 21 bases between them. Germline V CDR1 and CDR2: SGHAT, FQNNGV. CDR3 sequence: CASNSMGLSRDYGYTF. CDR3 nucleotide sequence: TGTGCCAGCAACTCCATGGGCCTTTCCCGCGACTATGGCTACACCTTC.

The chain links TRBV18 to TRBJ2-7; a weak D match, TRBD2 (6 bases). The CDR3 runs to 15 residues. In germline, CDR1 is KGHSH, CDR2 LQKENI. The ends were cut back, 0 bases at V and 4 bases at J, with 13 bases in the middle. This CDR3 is CASSPPGLTTYEQYF. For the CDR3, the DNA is TGTGCCAGCTCACCACCTGGACTAACTACTTACGAGCAGTACTTC.

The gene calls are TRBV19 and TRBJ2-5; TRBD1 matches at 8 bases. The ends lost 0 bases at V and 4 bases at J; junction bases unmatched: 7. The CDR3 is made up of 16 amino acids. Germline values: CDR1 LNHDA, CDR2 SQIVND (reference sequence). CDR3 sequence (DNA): TGTGCCAGTAGTATAGAGGGCAGGGGGCGAGGAGAGACCCAGTACTTC. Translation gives CASSIEGRGRGETQYF.

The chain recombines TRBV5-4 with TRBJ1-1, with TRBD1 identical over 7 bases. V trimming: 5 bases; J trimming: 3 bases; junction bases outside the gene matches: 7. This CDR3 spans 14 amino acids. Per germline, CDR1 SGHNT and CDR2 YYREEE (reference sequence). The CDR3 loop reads CASRADRVYTEAFF. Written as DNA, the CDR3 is TGTGCCAGCAGGGCAGACAGGGTCTACACTGAAGCTTTCTTT.

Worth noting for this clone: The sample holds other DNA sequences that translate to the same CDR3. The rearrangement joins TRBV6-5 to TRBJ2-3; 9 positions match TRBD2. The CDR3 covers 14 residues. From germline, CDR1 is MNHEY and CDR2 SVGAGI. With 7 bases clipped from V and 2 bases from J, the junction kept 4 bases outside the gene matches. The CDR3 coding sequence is TGTGCCAGCACGGCGGGAGGGTCCACAGATACGCAGTATTTT. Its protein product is CASTAGGSTDTQYF.

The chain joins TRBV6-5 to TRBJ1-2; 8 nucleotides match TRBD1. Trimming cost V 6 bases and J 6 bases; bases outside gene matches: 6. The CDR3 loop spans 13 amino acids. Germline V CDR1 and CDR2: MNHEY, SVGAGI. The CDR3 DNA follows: TGTGCCAGCAGCCGGGGACAGGCCGATGGCTACACCTTC. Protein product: CASSRGQADGYTF.

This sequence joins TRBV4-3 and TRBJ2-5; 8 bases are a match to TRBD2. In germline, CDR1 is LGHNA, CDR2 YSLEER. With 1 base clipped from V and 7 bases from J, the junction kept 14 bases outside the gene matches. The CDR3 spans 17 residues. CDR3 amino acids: CASSQVGGGLSGGTQYF. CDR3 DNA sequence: TGCGCCAGCAGCCAAGTTGGGGGCGGACTCAGCGGGGGGACCCAGTACTTC.

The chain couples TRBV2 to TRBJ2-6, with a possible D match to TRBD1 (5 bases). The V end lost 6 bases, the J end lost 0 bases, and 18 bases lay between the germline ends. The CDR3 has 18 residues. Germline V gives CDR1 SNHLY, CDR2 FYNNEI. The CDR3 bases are TGTGCCAGCAGGGGCTCGACAGTTCCGAGCTCTGGGGCCAACGTCCTGACTTTC. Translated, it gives CASRGSTVPSSGANVLTF.

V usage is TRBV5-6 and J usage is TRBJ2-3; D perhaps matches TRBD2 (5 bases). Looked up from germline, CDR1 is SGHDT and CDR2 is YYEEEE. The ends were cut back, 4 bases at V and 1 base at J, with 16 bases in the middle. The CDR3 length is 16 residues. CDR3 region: CASSPLAREGTDTQYF. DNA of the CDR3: TGTGCCAGCAGCCCCCTAGCACGAGAGGGCACAGATACGCAGTATTTT.

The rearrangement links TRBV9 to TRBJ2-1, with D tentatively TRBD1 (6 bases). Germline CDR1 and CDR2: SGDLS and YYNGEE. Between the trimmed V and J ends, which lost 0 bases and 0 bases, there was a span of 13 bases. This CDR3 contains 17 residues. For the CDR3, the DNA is TGTGCCAGCAGCGTAGCCCAAAACAGGGCCTCCTACAATGAGCAGTTCTTC. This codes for CASSVAQNRASYNEQFF.